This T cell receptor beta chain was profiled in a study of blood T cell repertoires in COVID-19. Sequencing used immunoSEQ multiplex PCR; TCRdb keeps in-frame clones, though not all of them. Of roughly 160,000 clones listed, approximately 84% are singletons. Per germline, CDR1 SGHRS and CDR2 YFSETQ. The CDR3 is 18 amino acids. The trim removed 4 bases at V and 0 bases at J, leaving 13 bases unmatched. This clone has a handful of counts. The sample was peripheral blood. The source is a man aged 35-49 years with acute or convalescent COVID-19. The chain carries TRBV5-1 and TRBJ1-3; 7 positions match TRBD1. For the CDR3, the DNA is TGCGCCAGCAGCCCACACAGGGGTATTCCTCGCTCTGGAAACACCATATATTTT. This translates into CASSPHRGIPRSGNTIYF.